The clone carrying this TCR beta chain was observed many times. The antigen remains unidentified. Germline is not matched at one junction end, which may reflect a read error. This CDR3 contains 14 residues. The sample originates from a study of response to subunit inactivated influenza vaccine. Study outcomes and limitations: Few new T cells, the authors suggested, are recruited by each seasonal influenza vaccination.

TCRdb re-analysed the RT-PCR reads in MiXCR, keeping a single row per CDR3 protein. The profile covers roughly 700,000 distinct CDR3 sequences, with roughly 14% appearing a single time and roughly 11% taken by the ten largest. Sample: PBMCs from blood, taken about 11 days after vaccination. The chain recombines TRBV12-3 or TRBV12-4 with TRBJ2-5; 10 nucleotides align to TRBD2. The receptor comes from a man aged 50 to 59 who received an inactivated influenza vaccine. For the CDR3, the DNA is TGTGCCAGCAGTGTAGCGGGGGGCCAAGAGACCCAGTACTTC. Residues: CASSVAGGQETQYF.